The rows below give T cell receptor beta chains drawn from one sample of a study of post-analysis software for immune sequencing data. TCRdb independently ran MiXCR on the PCR reads; one entry per CDR3 protein. The sample gives a few hundred thousand distinct CDR3 sequences, over 30% of which show up once; approximately 7.7% is in the top ten. Source material: blood. These receptor sequences come from a girl under 10 years old with multiple sclerosis. CDR3s include the opening cysteine and the closing phenylalanine or tryptophan. The D gene is left open where the match is weak. Not all rows give a size; the values are once, few, many and, for expanded clones, a class.

abundance: many; v_gene: TRBV5-1; j_gene: TRBJ2-1; d_gene: NA; CDR3nt: TGTGCCAGCAGTCTCAACAATGAGCAGTTCTTC; CDR3aa: CASSLNNEQFF
abundance: many; v_gene: TRBV5-1; j_gene: TRBJ2-3; d_gene: NA; CDR3nt: TGTGCCAGTTCCTCCGGTAGCACAGATACGCAGTATTTT; CDR3aa: CASSSGSTDTQYF
abundance: NA; v_gene: TRBV20-1; j_gene: TRBJ2-7; d_gene: NA; CDR3nt: TGCAGTGCTAGAAGTGCCTTGGACAAGGATGACGAGCAGTACTTC; CDR3aa: CSARSALDKDDEQYF
abundance: many; v_gene: TRBV20-1; j_gene: TRBJ1-2; d_gene: TRBD1; CDR3nt: TGCAGTGCTGACCCCGGGACAGGCCTGGATGGCTACACCTTC; CDR3aa: CSADPGTGLDGYTF
abundance: NA; v_gene: TRBV7-6; j_gene: TRBJ2-7; d_gene: NA; CDR3nt: TGTGCCAGCAGCTTAAGTACAGGGTTCATCGAGCAGTACTTC; CDR3aa: CASSLSTGFIEQYF
abundance: once; v_gene: TRBV28; j_gene: TRBJ2-7; d_gene: NA; CDR3nt: TGTGCCAGCAGCCCGTGGAGGGCTACCTACGAGCAGTACTTC; CDR3aa: CASSPWRATYEQYF
abundance: once; v_gene: TRBV28; j_gene: TRBJ2-7; d_gene: NA; CDR3nt: TGTGCCAGCAGTTTTCGTCCGGAGATCGAGCAGTACTTC; CDR3aa: CASSFRPEIEQYF
abundance: NA; v_gene: TRBV28; j_gene: TRBJ2-7; d_gene: NA; CDR3nt: TGTGCCAGCAACGGGGACTCCAGCTCCTACGAGCAGTACTTC; CDR3aa: CASNGDSSSYEQYF
abundance: many; v_gene: TRBV7-2; j_gene: TRBJ2-5; d_gene: TRBD2; CDR3nt: TGTGCCAGCAGCTTTGGCGGGGGAAAGACCCAGTACTTC; CDR3aa: CASSFGGGKTQYF
abundance: NA; v_gene: TRBV3-1; j_gene: TRBJ2-4; d_gene: TRBD1; CDR3nt: TGTGCCAGCAGCCATAGACAGGGCAAAAACATTCAGTACTTC; CDR3aa: CASSHRQGKNIQYF
abundance: NA; v_gene: TRBV2; j_gene: TRBJ2-7; d_gene: NA; CDR3nt: TGTGCCAGCAGGACCTACGAGCAGTACTTC; CDR3aa: CASRTYEQYF
abundance: NA; v_gene: TRBV6-2/TRBV6-3; j_gene: TRBJ2-7; d_gene: NA; CDR3nt: TGTGCCAGCAGTTACTCGCGGGGTAGATTCGAGCAGTACTTC; CDR3aa: CASSYSRGRFEQYF
abundance: few; v_gene: TRBV7-2; j_gene: TRBJ2-1; d_gene: TRBD2; CDR3nt: TGTGCCAGCAGCTTGTCCGGACTAGCGGGGTGGGAGCAGTTCTTC; CDR3aa: CASSLSGLAGWEQFF
abundance: few; v_gene: TRBV4-1; j_gene: TRBJ2-3; d_gene: NA; CDR3nt: TGCGCCAGCAGCCAAGATGGGGGAGGTTCCGGCACAGATACGCAGTATTTT; CDR3aa: CASSQDGGGSGTDTQYF
abundance: few; v_gene: TRBV7-8; j_gene: TRBJ2-7; d_gene: NA; CDR3nt: TGTGCCAGCAGCCCCCACCCTCGGCCGGACGAGCAGTACTTC; CDR3aa: CASSPHPRPDEQYF
abundance: NA; v_gene: TRBV6-2/TRBV6-3; j_gene: TRBJ2-7; d_gene: TRBD1; CDR3nt: TGTGCCAGCAGAGACAGGGGAAGGGAGCAGTACTTC; CDR3aa: CASRDRGREQYF
abundance: NA; v_gene: TRBV7-6; j_gene: TRBJ2-5; d_gene: NA; CDR3nt: TGTGCCAGCAGCTTAATTTGGGACCAAGAGACCCAGTACTTC; CDR3aa: CASSLIWDQETQYF
abundance: few; v_gene: TRBV4-1; j_gene: TRBJ2-1; d_gene: TRBD1; CDR3nt: TGCGCCAGCAGCCTTGGTCGGGACAGGGGATGGTATGAGCAGTTCTTC; CDR3aa: CASSLGRDRGWYEQFF
abundance: NA; v_gene: TRBV28; j_gene: TRBJ2-1; d_gene: NA; CDR3nt: TGTGCCAGCAGTTTGACGGGGGGCTATGAGACCCAGTTCTTC; CDR3aa: CASSLTGGYETQFF
abundance: NA; v_gene: TRBV7-6; j_gene: TRBJ2-2; d_gene: NA; CDR3nt: TGTGCCAGCAGCTTAGCAGGGGTAGCCGGGGAGCTGTTTTTT; CDR3aa: CASSLAGVAGELFF
abundance: few; v_gene: TRBV10-3; j_gene: TRBJ2-7; d_gene: TRBD2; CDR3nt: TGTGCCATCAGAACTAGCGGGGGGACCTACGAGCAGTACTTC; CDR3aa: CAIRTSGGTYEQYF
abundance: once; v_gene: TRBV5-1; j_gene: TRBJ2-6; d_gene: NA; CDR3nt: TGCGCCAGCAGCCAGAGCTCTGGGGCCAACGTCCTGACTTTC; CDR3aa: CASSQSSGANVLTF
abundance: NA; v_gene: TRBV27; j_gene: TRBJ1-2; d_gene: TRBD1; CDR3nt: TGTGCCAGCAGTTCCGGACAGGGGGTTGCCTATGGCTACACCTTC; CDR3aa: CASSSGQGVAYGYTF
abundance: once; v_gene: TRBV20-1; j_gene: TRBJ2-7; d_gene: NA; CDR3nt: TGCAGTGCTAGAAGAAGAGCCTACGAGCAGTACTTC; CDR3aa: CSARRRAYEQYF
abundance: NA; v_gene: TRBV7-7; j_gene: TRBJ2-1; d_gene: NA; CDR3nt: TGTGCTAGCAGCTTAGCGACCCGGGATGGTGAGCAGTTCTTC; CDR3aa: CASSLATRDGEQFF
abundance: few; v_gene: TRBV12-3/TRBV12-4; j_gene: TRBJ2-1; d_gene: NA; CDR3nt: TGTGCCAGCAGTTTAGCGCTGGCGGGCACCTACAATGAGCAGTTCTTC; CDR3aa: CASSLALAGTYNEQFF
abundance: NA; v_gene: TRBV7-2; j_gene: TRBJ2-7; d_gene: NA; CDR3nt: TGTGCCAGCAGCGGTTTAGAGGGCCCCTCCTACGAGCAGTACTTC; CDR3aa: CASSGLEGPSYEQYF
abundance: NA; v_gene: TRBV12-3/TRBV12-4; j_gene: TRBJ2-5; d_gene: NA; CDR3nt: TGTGCCAGCGCTTACCTCGAGACCCAGTACTTC; CDR3aa: CASAYLETQYF
abundance: NA; v_gene: TRBV13; j_gene: TRBJ2-7; d_gene: NA; CDR3nt: TGTGCCAGCAGCTCCGGACAGTTCTACGAGCAGTACTTC; CDR3aa: CASSSGQFYEQYF
abundance: few; v_gene: TRBV9; j_gene: TRBJ2-7; d_gene: NA; CDR3nt: TGTGCCAGCAGCGCGGACCTACGACCCTACGAGCAGTACTTC; CDR3aa: CASSADLRPYEQYF
abundance: few; v_gene: TRBV29-1; j_gene: TRBJ2-5; d_gene: TRBD2; CDR3nt: TGCAGCGTTGAAGACACCGCTTGGCCGACTAGCGGCCAAGAGACCCAGTACTTC; CDR3aa: CSVEDTAWPTSGQETQYF
abundance: NA; v_gene: TRBV14; j_gene: TRBJ2-1; d_gene: NA; CDR3nt: TGTGCCAGCAGTATGACCAACAGGCGGGGGCGCAACAATGAGCAGTTCTTC; CDR3aa: CASSMTNRRGRNNEQFF
abundance: NA; v_gene: TRBV5-1; j_gene: TRBJ2-4; d_gene: NA; CDR3nt: TGCGCCAGCAGCTTGTCGGGGCCTTCCTACAATGAGCAGTACTTC; CDR3aa: CASSLSGPSYNEQYF
abundance: NA; v_gene: TRBV5-1; j_gene: TRBJ1-1; d_gene: TRBD1; CDR3nt: TGCGCCAGCAGCTTGCCCCCGGGACAGCTAATGAACACTGAAGCTTTCTTT; CDR3aa: CASSLPPGQLMNTEAFF
abundance: few; v_gene: TRBV28; j_gene: TRBJ1-2; d_gene: NA; CDR3nt: TGTTCCTCATTTATAGCTAACTATGGCTACACTTTC; CDR3aa: CSSFIANYGYTF
abundance: few; v_gene: TRBV10-3; j_gene: TRBJ2-3; d_gene: TRBD1; CDR3nt: TGTGCCATCAGTGGCACAGGGGGAAGCACAGATACGCAGTATTTT; CDR3aa: CAISGTGGSTDTQYF
abundance: NA; v_gene: TRBV3-1; j_gene: TRBJ2-5; d_gene: NA; CDR3nt: TGTGCCAGCAGCGCGTTCCCGGCCCCATCCCAAGAGACCCAGTACTTC; CDR3aa: CASSAFPAPSQETQYF
abundance: NA; v_gene: TRBV27; j_gene: TRBJ1-2; d_gene: NA; CDR3nt: TGTGCCAGCAGTTTAAATGGAATGAGGGGGTTCCAGACCTCCTATGGCTACACCTTC; CDR3aa: CASSLNGMRGFQTSYGYTF
abundance: NA; v_gene: TRBV7-2; j_gene: TRBJ2-5; d_gene: NA; CDR3nt: TGTGCCGGCAGCTTAGTACAGAATCCAGAGACCCAGTACTTC; CDR3aa: CAGSLVQNPETQYF
abundance: NA; v_gene: TRBV6-5; j_gene: TRBJ2-7; d_gene: NA; CDR3nt: TGTGCCAGCAGTTTAACAGGCCAAACCTACGAGCAGTACTTC; CDR3aa: CASSLTGQTYEQYF
abundance: NA; v_gene: TRBV10-3; j_gene: TRBJ2-3; d_gene: NA; CDR3nt: TGTGCCATCAGTTGGGCAGCCACAGATACGCAGTATTTT; CDR3aa: CAISWAATDTQYF
abundance: NA; v_gene: TRBV7-2; j_gene: TRBJ2-5; d_gene: NA; CDR3nt: TGTGCCAGCAGCTTAGGCACAGCAACAGAGACCCAGTACTTC; CDR3aa: CASSLGTATETQYF
abundance: NA; v_gene: TRBV20-1; j_gene: TRBJ1-1; d_gene: NA; CDR3nt: TGCAGTGCTAGTTCGGGGGAAGTGGCGAACACTGAAGCTTTCTTT; CDR3aa: CSASSGEVANTEAFF
abundance: NA; v_gene: TRBV29-1; j_gene: TRBJ2-2; d_gene: TRBD1; CDR3nt: TGCAGCGTTGAATCGGGACAGGGGGAAACCGGGGAGCTGTTTTTT; CDR3aa: CSVESGQGETGELFF
abundance: few; v_gene: TRBV20-1; j_gene: TRBJ2-3; d_gene: NA; CDR3nt: TGCAGTGCTAGATGGGCGGTGACAGATACGCAGTATTTT; CDR3aa: CSARWAVTDTQYF
abundance: NA; v_gene: TRBV28; j_gene: TRBJ1-2; d_gene: NA; CDR3nt: TGTGCCAGCAGTTTTGGGGGAGTGGGGCGTAAAGCCTATGGCTACACCTTC; CDR3aa: CASSFGGVGRKAYGYTF
abundance: NA; v_gene: TRBV7-8; j_gene: TRBJ1-2; d_gene: NA; CDR3nt: TGTGCCAGCAGCCAGGGTCGGTTATGGTATGGCTACACCTTC; CDR3aa: CASSQGRLWYGYTF
abundance: NA; v_gene: TRBV6-6; j_gene: TRBJ1-5; d_gene: NA; CDR3nt: TGTGCCAGCAGTTACGGGTTCCAGCCCCAGCATTTT; CDR3aa: CASSYGFQPQHF